This T cell receptor beta chain stems from a study of control samples from healthy donors and cancer patients. Sequenced by immunoSEQ multiplex PCR; TCRdb stores in-frame clones only, minus some. The sample has about 78,000 clones, roughly 91% seen once. The CDR3 totals 13 residues. After removal of 6 bases from V and 6 bases from J, the junction contained 8 bases not matched to a gene. Per the germline V gene, CDR1 is MNHEY and CDR2 is SVGAGI. The chain joins TRBV6-5 to TRBJ2-7, with TRBD1 matching over 7 bases. The sample was blood. This TCR was sampled from a woman between 55 and 75 years old in good health. The CDR3 DNA follows: TGTGCCAGCAGCGTAACAGGGGCTGTCGAGCAGTACTTC. Its translation is CASSVTGAVEQYF.